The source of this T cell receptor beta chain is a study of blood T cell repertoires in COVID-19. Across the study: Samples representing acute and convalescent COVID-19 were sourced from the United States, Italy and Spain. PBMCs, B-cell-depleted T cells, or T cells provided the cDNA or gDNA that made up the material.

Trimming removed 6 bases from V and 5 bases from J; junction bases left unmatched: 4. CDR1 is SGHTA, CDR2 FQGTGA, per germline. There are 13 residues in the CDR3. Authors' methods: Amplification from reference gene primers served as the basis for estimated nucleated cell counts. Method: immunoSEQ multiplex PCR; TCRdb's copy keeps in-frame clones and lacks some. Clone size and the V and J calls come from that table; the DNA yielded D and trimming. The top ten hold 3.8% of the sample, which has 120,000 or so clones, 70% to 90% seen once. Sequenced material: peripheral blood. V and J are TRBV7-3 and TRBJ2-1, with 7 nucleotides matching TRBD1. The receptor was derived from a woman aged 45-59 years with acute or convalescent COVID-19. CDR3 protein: CASSEGANNEQFF. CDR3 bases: TGTGCCAGCAGTGAGGGGGCGAACAATGAGCAGTTCTTC. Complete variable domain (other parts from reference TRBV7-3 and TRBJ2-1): GAGVSQTPSNKVTEKGKYVELRCDPISGHTALYWYRQSLGQGPEFLIYFQGTGAADDSGLPNDRFFAVRPEGSVSTLKIQRTERGDSAVYLCASSEGANNEQFFGPGTRLTVL.